This T cell receptor (beta chain) is from a study of human T cells and chemical hapten exposure (dated by TCRdb to the early 2020s). Context from the whole study: For sensitization, 2% DPC in acetone was applied to a 2 cm by 2 cm area of upper inner arm skin. Blood for TCR sequencing was provided by twenty-nine alopecia patients at one to four time points (pre-sensitization, 2, 6 and 24 weeks). Libraries were pooled for sequencing, and per-sample TCR yields varied mainly because of small differences in library volumes within the pool. Patch testing was performed on the upper back with Finn chambers containing 0.01% DPC, and the patch tests were scored after 6 days according to International Contact Dermatitis Research Group standards. Blood samples were taken from patients before sensitization (week 0) and then at 2, 6 and about 24 weeks after DPC sensitization. Weekly therapeutic DPC doses were additionally applied to the scalp of patients throughout the approximately 24-week study period. In alopecia patients, the study followed how the peripheral blood TCR repertoire changed in vivo over primary and secondary sensitization to diphenylcyclopropenone (DPC), a hapten. Most of the patients in the cohort were female, and the cohort covered alopecia areata with under or over 50% scalp involvement, alopecia totalis and alopecia universalis. The paper's findings and limits, for the study overall: DPC sensitization did not change how many TCRs were above 1 in 1000 frequency, and no evidence was found of alterations in global repertoire structure. Repeated subsampling changed both the strength of the expansion versus patch-test correlation and the threshold at which the correlation became significant. Expanded TCRs formed significantly more large CDR3 similarity clusters than pre-sensitization or healthy control sets, consistent with antigen-driven responses. Patch test score correlated positively with the number of PT1 expanded TCRs, reaching significance at thresholds 8, 16 and 32 but not at 4. Because every patient had alopecia, a presumed autoimmune disease, the patients' immune response might differ from that of healthy individuals.

Taken from cysteine to phenylalanine, the CDR3 has 12 residues. Solely the CDR3 DNA is kept, with 36 bases framed from the first base. The germline ends are 5 bases apart after V is trimmed by 6 bases and J by 0 bases. The germline V gene sets CDR1 to SQVTM and CDR2 to ANQGSEA. This specimen's time point label, per the study, means: patch test 2, 6 weeks after DPC sensitization. Interpreted using the paper, the treatment or condition label stands for: therapeutic diphenylcyclopropenone sensitization with weekly scalp DPC. Blood at each patch-test visit was drawn before the patch test was applied. Patients were considered eligible if aged 18 to 70, diagnosed with alopecia and deemed suitable for DPC therapy, and patients were excluded if pregnant. Total RNA was extracted from unfractionated whole blood that had been collected in Tempus Blood RNA tubes. The method was RACE. The run used a NextSeq 500. Library preparation attached unique molecular identifiers to individual cDNA molecules for quantitative, reproducible TCR counting. Each blood RNA sample was used to sequence both TCR alpha and TCR beta chains. As for the original processing: The median number of TCRs per sample was roughly 100,000, ranging from roughly 23,224 to 690,600. The Decombinator software suite was used to annotate V, J and CDR3 in the TCR reads. For the PS versus PT1 abundance plots, all samples were subsampled to the same number of TCRs (28,000). Expanded TCRs were defined as absent before sensitization and observed at least eight times at the 2-week time point. The public reads were run again by TCRdb, first through fastp at Q25 and then through MiXCR, and only productive beta chains were kept. Entries that share a CDR3 protein sequence are merged under the most common genes and DNA. The V and J calls come from TCRdb's annotation, not from the publication. The sample yields about 69,000 distinct CDR3 sequences; about 9.4% were counted once. The top ten hold 6.8% of the sample.

This clonotype was seen many times. No antigen is known for it. No per-base quality is available; no much larger clone lies one base away. Recombination linked TRBV29-1 to TRBJ1-4, with the D gene too uncertain to name. Material: whole blood, obtained in connection with sensitization to the hapten diphenylcyclopropenone (DPC). The receptor was derived from a woman aged 45-59 years with alopecia areata. Some clones in this sample may be carry-over from other donors' samples. CDR3 sequence: CSVGATNEKLFF. The DNA sequence is TGCAGCGTGGGAGCAACTAATGAAAAACTGTTTTTT.